This T cell receptor beta chain was captured in a study of T cells in Graves' hyperthyroidism and ophthalmopathy. Amplified TCR beta CDR3 regions derived from RNA transcripts. The HTBI primer set was used in a first-round RT-PCR of the TCR CDR3. One entry per CDR3 protein results from TCRdb running MiXCR on the multiplex PCR reads. Seen here are under 350,000 distinct CDR3 sequences, roughly 15% observed once, and the top ten hold 7.9%. V lost 6 bases and J 5 bases, leaving 4 bases between the germline ends. CDR3 length equals 10 residues. Germline-derived CDR1 and CDR2 are MNHEY and SMNVEV (reference sequence). This clonotype was counted at least ten times.

J is TRBJ1-2 and V is TRBV27; no clear D gene. The clonotype originates from a woman aged 40-49 years with Graves' hyperthyroidism. Sequencing was carried out using blood. Written as DNA, the CDR3 is TGTGCCAGCAGATTTTATGGCTACACCTTC. It encodes CASRFYGYTF.